The entry below gives a single TCR beta chain sequence along with its context. Its antigen remains unknown. A CD45RO/CCR7/CD25/CD127/CD95/CD27 panel sorted naive, central memory, regulatory and stem cell-like memory CD4+ cells. The sample originates from a study of beta chain features in type 1 diabetes. Study context: Age, gender, cell numbers and subset yield matched between patients and controls.

Trimming took 1 base from V and 5 from J, leaving 5 bases between them. Per germline, CDR1 SGHAT and CDR2 FQNNGV. The CDR3 is 12 residues long. Study observations and caveats: Shorter templates might be favored by PCR, and equally so in patients and in controls.

Every isolated RNA sample was fully reverse transcribed, so sequencing captured expressed TCRB transcripts. The method was immunoSEQ multiplex PCR; TCRdb's version includes in-frame clones alone and lacks a portion of them. The sample contains hundreds of thousands of clones, around an eighth of which appear only once. This TCR was recovered from a man between 18 and 29 years old in good health. The rearrangement links TRBV11-2 to TRBJ1-1, with unresolved D. Sequenced sample: naive CD4+ T cells from blood. The CDR3 loop is CASSLGATEAFF. Written as DNA, the CDR3 is TGTGCCAGCAGCTTAGGGGCAACTGAAGCTTTCTTT.